The rows below give T cell receptor beta chains drawn from one sample of a study of blood T cells in healthy people across ages. TCRdb processed the 5' RACE reads anew with MiXCR; each CDR3 protein has one entry. The table lists approximately 900,000 distinct CDR3 sequences, under 35% of them singletons, with about 9.4% in the top ten. This sample also appeared in a second study, on T cells of mothers and their children.

The sequenced sample consisted of blood. The receptors come from a woman aged 40 to 50 in good health. CDR3s include the opening cysteine and the closing phenylalanine or tryptophan.

j_gene: .; v_gene: TRBV2; CDR3aa: CASGPTSYNEQYF
j_gene: TRBJ1-6; v_gene: TRBV7-2; CDR3aa: CASSSQGQTNSPLHF
j_gene: .; v_gene: TRBV28; CDR3aa: CASSLSSRDREEVTQYF
j_gene: TRBJ2-5; v_gene: TRBV20-1; CDR3aa: CSEKLGAQETQYF
j_gene: TRBJ2-7; v_gene: TRBV21-1; CDR3aa: CASSSWGNEQYF
j_gene: TRBJ2-3; v_gene: TRBV20-1; CDR3aa: CSPYDRGADTQYF
j_gene: TRBJ2-5; v_gene: TRBV28; CDR3aa: CASSYSPGIQTQYF
j_gene: TRBJ2-7; v_gene: TRBV6-6; CDR3aa: CASKTGTGVYEQYF
j_gene: TRBJ1-1; v_gene: TRBV2; CDR3aa: CAGYKGGDTEAFF
j_gene: TRBJ2-7; v_gene: TRBV18; CDR3aa: CASSRTGDRNYEQYF
j_gene: TRBJ1-1; v_gene: TRBV24-1; CDR3aa: CATSDGSLSTEAFF
j_gene: TRBJ2-1; v_gene: TRBV9; CDR3aa: CASSEELGRGVNYNEQFF
j_gene: TRBJ1-1; v_gene: TRBV20-1; CDR3aa: CSARDLLGGDSPTRAFF
j_gene: TRBJ2-5; v_gene: TRBV5-1; CDR3aa: CASGPGTQETQYF
j_gene: TRBJ2-3; v_gene: TRBV6-5; CDR3aa: CASSYSLRSTDTQYF
j_gene: TRBJ2-2; v_gene: TRBV28; CDR3aa: CASSTRLSGLFF
j_gene: TRBJ2-5; v_gene: TRBV12-3/TRBV12-4; CDR3aa: CASSHSVGQDGETQYF
j_gene: TRBJ1-1; v_gene: TRBV29-1; CDR3aa: CSAMQGAREAFF
j_gene: TRBJ2-3; v_gene: TRBV4-1; CDR3aa: CASSQEGRGNADTQYF
j_gene: TRBJ2-3; v_gene: TRBV19; CDR3aa: CASSTSRDRVSDTQYF
j_gene: TRBJ1-6; v_gene: TRBV2; CDR3aa: CASESSGTGNSPLHF
j_gene: TRBJ2-5; v_gene: TRBV7-9; CDR3aa: CASSPSGGSQETQYF
j_gene: TRBJ2-1; v_gene: TRBV7-2; CDR3aa: CASSLNGQQFF
j_gene: TRBJ2-1; v_gene: TRBV27; CDR3aa: CASSLGLAFEQFF
j_gene: TRBJ2-1; v_gene: TRBV19; CDR3aa: CASSIESGISHNEQFF
j_gene: TRBJ1-1; v_gene: TRBV24-1; CDR3aa: CATSDAKREAFF
j_gene: TRBJ2-7; v_gene: TRBV29-1; CDR3aa: CSVEDDIYEQYF
j_gene: TRBJ1-2; v_gene: TRBV7-2; CDR3aa: CASSSLLTRDGYYGYTF
j_gene: TRBJ2-3; v_gene: TRBV7-9; CDR3aa: CASSLLQGAGLSTDTQYF
j_gene: TRBJ2-7; v_gene: TRBV2; CDR3aa: CASLRGQWAGEAQYF
j_gene: TRBJ2-7; v_gene: TRBV9; CDR3aa: CASSPRRGDPSTTFYEQYF
j_gene: TRBJ2-1; v_gene: TRBV3-1; CDR3aa: CASSPWAGGNGEQFF
j_gene: TRBJ2-1; v_gene: TRBV5-1; CDR3aa: CASRDSSYNEQFF
j_gene: TRBJ2-3; v_gene: TRBV12-3/TRBV12-4; CDR3aa: CASSLGLRFGPGDKTDTQYF
j_gene: TRBJ2-5; v_gene: TRBV7-9; CDR3aa: CASSPSGGPKETQYF
j_gene: TRBJ2-7; v_gene: TRBV5-4; CDR3aa: CASSPGISTYEQYF
j_gene: TRBJ2-1; v_gene: TRBV14; CDR3aa: CASSQQVYNEQFF
j_gene: TRBJ2-1; v_gene: TRBV5-5; CDR3aa: CASSLGQELRYNEQFF
j_gene: TRBJ2-7; v_gene: TRBV28; CDR3aa: CTSSSLAGVSSYEQYF
j_gene: TRBJ2-1; v_gene: TRBV2; CDR3aa: CASSEWYSQNEQFF